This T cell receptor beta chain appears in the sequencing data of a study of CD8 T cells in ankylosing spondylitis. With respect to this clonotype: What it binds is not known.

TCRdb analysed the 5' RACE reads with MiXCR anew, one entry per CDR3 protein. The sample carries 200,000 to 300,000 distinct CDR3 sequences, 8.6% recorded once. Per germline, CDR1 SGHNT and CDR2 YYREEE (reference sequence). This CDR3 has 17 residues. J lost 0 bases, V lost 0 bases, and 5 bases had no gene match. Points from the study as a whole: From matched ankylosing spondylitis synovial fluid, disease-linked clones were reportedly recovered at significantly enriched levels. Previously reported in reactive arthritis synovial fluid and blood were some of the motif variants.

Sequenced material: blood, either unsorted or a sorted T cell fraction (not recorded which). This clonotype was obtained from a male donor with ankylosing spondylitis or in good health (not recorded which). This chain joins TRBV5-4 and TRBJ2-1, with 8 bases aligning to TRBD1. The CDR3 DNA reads TGTGCCAGCAGCTTGGGACAGGGGAGGAGCTCCTACAATGAGCAGTTCTTC. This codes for CASSLGQGRSSYNEQFF.